This record covers a single TCR beta chain. Its target is unknown. The sample is drawn from a study of T cell responses to AZD1222 COVID-19 vaccine. Across the study: Analyses pooled second doses at about 4 or about 12 weeks. Study observations and caveats: Spike-specific TCR breadth and depth were elevated following two AZD1222 doses. Donor demographics were predominantly white British with a female majority; clonal diversity may be underestimated.

The table came from immunoSEQ multiplex PCR; TCRdb's copy has only in-frame clones and leaves some out. In the table there are about 140,000 clones, roughly nine tenths of which are singletons. Trimming pared 4 bases from V and 7 bases from J, leaving 11 bases between. The germline CDR1 and CDR2 sequences are SGHTA and FQGTGA. The CDR3 is made up of 14 amino acids. The sequencing here drew on peripheral blood, taken on day 0 of AZD1222 vaccination. This receptor was obtained from an adult in good health. The chain combines TRBV7-3 with TRBJ1-6; possible D gene TRBD1, 5 bases. CDR3 sequence: CASSWGSANSPLHF. In nucleotides, the CDR3 is TGTGCCAGCAGCTGGGGCAGTGCCAATTCACCCCTCCACTTT.